The 6 T cell receptor beta chains reported below all come from one sample, sequenced in a study of cytomegalovirus exposure and HLA in healthy donors (dated by TCRdb to about 2017). The library was built by means of the immunoSEQ multiplex PCR assay. For the multiplex PCR, a mixture combining 60 forward primers for TCR Vbeta segments and 13 reverse primers for TCR Jbeta segments was used. Imported from immuneACCESS, the table was reduced by TCRdb to in-frame sequences with V and J called. These copies leave out some clones; in studies compared against another copy, an unresolved V gene accounts for under half, and the cause of the remainder is not known. The table for this sample lists about 140,000 clones; 75% to 80% of them were counted only once. The biggest ten clones account for over 2% of the sample. The sequencing input was PBMCs. Receptor source: a woman younger than 30 in good health and CMV-seropositive.

CDR3 coding DNA: TGTGCCAGCAGCCAATCGGGACAGGCCTACGAGCAGTACTTC. Translation gives CASSQSGQAYEQYF. The rearrangement uses TRBV7-9 and TRBJ2-7, with 8 bases aligning to TRBD1. Germline loops: CDR1 SEHNR, CDR2 FQNEAQ (reference sequence). This CDR3 is 14 amino acids long. V lost 5 bases and J lost 2; bases outside the gene matches: 5.

The chain carries TRBV6-1 and TRBJ2-3, with 8 bases identical to TRBD1. CDR3 length: 14 residues. The germline CDR1 and CDR2 sequences are MNHNS and SASEGT. V dropped 6 bases and J dropped 4; count of bases not matched to a gene: 6. CDR3 in amino acids: CASRPDRVSDTQYF. The CDR3 DNA sequence: TGTGCCAGCAGGCCGGACAGGGTCTCAGATACGCAGTATTTT.

The chain joins TRBV25-1 to TRBJ2-1, with 7 bases matching TRBD1. Germline assignment: CDR1 MGHDK and CDR2 SYGVNS. The CDR3 spans 16 residues. J lost 5 bases, V lost 1 base, and 8 bases had no gene match. The CDR3, as DNA: TGTGCCAGCAGTGAATCTGGGGCAGGGGGACACAATGAGCAGTTCTTC. Protein product: CASSESGAGGHNEQFF.

In this sample, this clone turned up a few times. The chain links TRBV6-1 to TRBJ1-4; TRBD1 aligns across 7 bases. The CDR3 loop spans 16 amino acids. The J segment lost 2 bases and the V segment lost 4 bases, leaving 7 bases of the junction unmatched. From germline, CDR1 is MNHNS and CDR2 SASEGT. CDR3: CASSGSGGNTNEKLFF. CDR3 nucleotide sequence: TGTGCCAGCAGTGGATCAGGGGGAAATACTAATGAAAAACTGTTTTTT.

CDR3 protein: CASSSGTGVLLNTEAFF. The CDR3 region has the DNA TGCGCCAGCAGCTCCGGGACAGGAGTCTTACTGAACACTGAAGCTTTCTTT. This chain joins TRBV5-1 and TRBJ1-1; 8 positions agree with TRBD1. The J segment lost 0 bases and the V segment lost 3 bases, leaving 10 bases of the junction unmatched. The CDR3 is 17 amino acids. The germline V gene encodes CDR1 SGHRS and CDR2 YFSETQ.

The rearrangement uses TRBV28 and TRBJ1-4, with a tentative D call TRBD1 (5 bases). The V gene lost 6 bases and the J gene lost 3 bases, with 17 bases spanning the gap. Germline V gene sequence: CDR1 MDHEN, CDR2 SYDVKM. There are 16 residues in the CDR3. Written as DNA, the CDR3 is TGTGCCAGCAGCCACATCCCCCCAGGGTCTAATGAAAAACTGTTTTTT. Translating it yields CASSHIPPGSNEKLFF.